These 9 T cell receptor beta chains originate from one sample sequenced in a study of shared clonotypes between healthy human individuals (dated by TCRdb to 2020 to 2022). Libraries were constructed by the immunoSEQ multiplex PCR assay. Not all clones reach the TCRdb copy of this immuneACCESS table, which keeps in-frame sequences only. Checked studies attribute under half of the gap to unresolved V genes and leave the rest unexplained. The sample table holds some 1.5 million clones, of which around 97% were seen once. The ten largest clones take up about 1.2% of the sample. Specimen: naive CD4+ T cells sorted from blood. In light of the paper, this sample's cell subset or site label describes: CD45RA+ positively selected. The receptors come from a young man in good health.

This sequence joins TRBV10-2 and TRBJ1-1, with unresolved D. CDR1 WSHSY and CDR2 SAAADI come from the germline V gene. Trimming pared 7 bases from V and 1 base from J, leaving 10 bases between. This CDR3 region has 13 residues. DNA of the CDR3: TGCGCCAGCAATCCCAAGCAGAACACTGAAGCTTTCTTT. This codes for CASNPKQNTEAFF.

The genes are TRBV15 and TRBJ1-4; maybe TRBD1 (6 bases). V was trimmed by 2 bases and J by 5 bases, leaving 12 bases between them. CDR3 length: 15 residues. The germline V gene has CDR1 LNHNV and CDR2 YYDKDF (reference sequence). The CDR3 protein is CATSRSRGRNEKLFF. The CDR3 coding sequence is TGTGCCACCAGCAGAAGCCGGGGGCGCAATGAAAAACTGTTTTTT.

The rearrangement joins TRBV5-4 to TRBJ2-3; 12 nucleotides agree with TRBD2. The junction had 8 bases not matched to a gene; V was cut back by 4 bases and J by 2 bases. Germline V gene data show CDR1 as SGHNT and CDR2 as YYREEE (reference sequence). This CDR3 has 17 residues. CDR3 residues: CASSAGLAGLITDTQYF. CDR3 DNA: TGTGCCAGCAGCGCCGGACTAGCGGGACTAATCACAGATACGCAGTATTTT.

This clone was found once. The rearrangement joins TRBV20-1 to TRBJ2-1; possibly TRBD2 for D (5 bases). V was clipped by 5 bases and J by 6 bases, with 8 bases between them. The CDR3 is 11 residues long. The germline CDR1 and CDR2 sequences are DFQATT and SNEGSKA (reference sequence). Here the CDR3 reads CSAPSGNEQFF. The CDR3 bases are TGCAGTGCTCCGAGCGGCAATGAGCAGTTCTTC.

The chain joins TRBV5-1 to TRBJ1-2; a possible D gene is TRBD1 (5 bases). The CDR3 totals 15 residues. CDR1 SGHRS and CDR2 YFSETQ come from the germline V gene. V lost 4 bases to trimming and J lost 2 bases, with 15 bases between them. This chain's CDR3 is CASSLGGIGNYGYTF. CDR3 in DNA: TGCGCCAGCAGCCTGGGGGGAATTGGAAACTATGGCTACACCTTC.

Written as DNA, the CDR3 is TGCGCCAGCAGCTTGACAGGGGGAAGCGAAAAACTGTTTTTT. This encodes CASSLTGGSEKLFF. This rearrangement joins TRBV5-1 to TRBJ1-4; 8 bases are a match to TRBD1. J gave up 8 bases and V 1 base, and 4 bases lay outside the gene matches. CDR3 length equals 14 residues. CDR1 is SGHRS and CDR2 is YFSETQ in the germline V gene.

The chain couples TRBV21-1 to TRBJ2-3; TRBD2 is the table's D call, not checked against the DNA. TRBV21-1 is assigned pseudogene status. This CDR3 is built from 17 residues. The chain's CDR3 is CASSKKEASGATDTQYF. The CDR3 coding sequence is TGTGCCAGCAGCAAAAAGGAGGCTAGCGGCGCCACAGATACGCAGTATTTT.

V gene TRBV28 combines with J gene TRBJ2-1; possible D gene TRBD2, 5 bases. V dropped 5 bases and J dropped 4 bases, with 12 bases sitting between them. This CDR3 contains 14 residues. Germline V gives CDR1 MDHEN, CDR2 SYDVKM. As DNA, the CDR3 is TGTGCCAGCAGTATTATCTCGGGATACAATGAGCAGTTCTTC. As protein: CASSIISGYNEQFF.

The chain has TRBV19 and TRBJ1-5; TRBD1 is a possible D gene (6 bases). V was shortened by 8 bases and J by 15 bases, with 23 bases between the two germline ends. CDR3 length: 13 residues. From germline, CDR1 is LNHDA and CDR2 SQIVND (reference sequence). The DNA for the CDR3 is TGTGCCAGTTCTAAGGCGACAGGCCATATTGGGCATTTT. Protein product: CASSKATGHIGHF.